This record covers a single T cell receptor (beta chain). Its antigen is unidentified. This table comes from immunoSEQ multiplex PCR, and its TCRdb copy is limited to in-frame clones, with some not included. The sample includes approximately 280,000 clones, around 87% of them seen just once. The sample is drawn from a study of Ad26.COV2.S vaccination and SARS-CoV-2 variants. At the level of the study: Enrolled in COV1001, the donor was in the Ad26.COV2.S trial arm, which received the vaccine. Study-wide results and limits: Vaccinees and placebo recipients showed similar non-spike TCR breadth. It was vaccine recipients, not placebo recipients, who had the higher spike-specific TCR breadth.

Documented treatment: over 15 received Ad26.COV2.S at low or high dose, single or two shots; five or six received placebo; per-sample allocation not given. Sampling was done on day 63 after the first vaccine or placebo injection. Boston supplied an adult donor aged 18-55 years. The origin of this receptor is a person aged 18-65 years who received the Ad26.COV2.S COVID-19 vaccine or a placebo. The sample here was peripheral blood, taken in a trial of Ad26.COV2.S vaccine versus placebo.

The DNA of the CDR3 is TGCGCCAGCAGGAATCCGGGACGGGCCTACGAGCAGTACTTC. Translating gives CASRNPGRAYEQYF. The chain is built from TRBV10-2 and TRBJ2-7; D may be TRBD1 or TRBD2 (5 bases each). Germline V gene data show CDR1 as WSHSY and CDR2 as SAAADI. Trimming removed 6 bases from V and 2 bases from J, with 14 bases in between. The CDR3 is 14 amino acids.